This T cell receptor beta chain appears in the sequencing data of a study of cytomegalovirus exposure and HLA in healthy donors. In the case of this clone: The antigen remains unidentified.

V lost 7 bases to trimming and J lost 6 bases, with 21 bases between them. The CDR3 loop spans 15 amino acids. The germline gives CDR1 LNHDA, CDR2 SQIVND (reference sequence). The primer mix had 60 Vbeta and 13 Jbeta primers. The table came from immunoSEQ multiplex PCR; TCRdb's copy has only in-frame clones and leaves some out. This sample carries about 110,000 clones, around 80% of them seen once, and the ten largest clones take 2.5% to 3.5%. The study's findings and limits: Reported results showed that the classifier diagnosed cytomegalovirus status with high specificity and sensitivity. DRB1 had the most TCR associations and HLA-C the fewest, a later analysis found, with rates varying by HLA locus. Per a prior analysis, the majority of TCR beta V segments were productive roughly 87% or roughly 30% of the time. Most TCR sequences showed up rarely, but some public TCRs showed up in many donors.

This sequence originates from a woman aged 40 to 50 in good health and CMV-seronegative. The gene calls are TRBV19 and TRBJ1-1; D may be TRBD1 (5 bases). Sequencing was done on a sample of PBMCs. Here the CDR3 reads CASNLFPGPGAEAFF. In DNA, the CDR3 is TGTGCCAGTAACTTATTCCCGGGGCCGGGAGCTGAAGCTTTCTTT.